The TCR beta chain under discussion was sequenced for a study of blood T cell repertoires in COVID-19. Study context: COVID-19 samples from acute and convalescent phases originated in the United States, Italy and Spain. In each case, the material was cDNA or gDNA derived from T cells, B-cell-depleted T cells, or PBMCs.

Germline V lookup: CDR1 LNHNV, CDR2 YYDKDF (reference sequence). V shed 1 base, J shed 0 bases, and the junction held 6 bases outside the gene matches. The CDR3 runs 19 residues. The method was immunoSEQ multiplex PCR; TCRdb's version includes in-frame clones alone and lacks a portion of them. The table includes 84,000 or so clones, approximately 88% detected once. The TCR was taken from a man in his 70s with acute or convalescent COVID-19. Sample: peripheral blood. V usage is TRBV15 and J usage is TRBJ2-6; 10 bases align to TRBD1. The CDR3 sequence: CATSRADRGPLSGANVLTF. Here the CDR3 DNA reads TGTGCCACCAGCAGAGCTGACAGGGGGCCCCTCTCTGGGGCCAACGTCCTGACTTTC.